A single sample is the source of the 7 T cell receptor beta chains below, sequenced in a study of T cell responses to AZD1222 COVID-19 vaccine. Repertoires were generated with immunoSEQ multiplex PCR, while TCRdb's copy carries only in-frame clones and drops some. The data contain 75,000 to 100,000 clones, 88% of them singletons. The specimen comprised peripheral blood, sampled on day 0 of MenACWY control vaccination. The receptor source for this set is an adult in good health.

J is TRBJ1-2 and V is TRBV9; D possibly corresponds to TRBD1 (5 bases). This CDR3 region has 15 residues. Germline V CDR1 and CDR2: SGDLS, YYNGEE. Deletions cut 6 bases from V and 6 bases from J, with 21 bases between. The CDR3 sequence: CASTSRGRGDDGYTF. The CDR3 nucleotides are TGTGCCAGCACCTCCCGGGGGAGAGGGGACGATGGCTACACCTTC.

In DNA, the CDR3 is TGTGCCTTCCCCCGCGACAGGGGATATGGCTACACCTTC. Encoded protein: CAFPRDRGYGYTF. The chain couples TRBV30 to TRBJ1-2; TRBD1 agrees at 8 bases. Germline CDR1 is GTSNPN and CDR2 is SVGIG (reference sequence). The CDR3 extends over 13 amino acids. Germline trimming cut 7 bases from V and 5 bases from J; bases unmatched to any gene: 9.

This clone was counted only a few times. The rearrangement joins TRBV12-5 to TRBJ1-3; a possible D gene is TRBD1 (5 bases). The V and J ends lost 7 bases and 0 bases respectively, with 13 bases between them. The germline V gene has CDR1 LGHNT and CDR2 FRNRAP. The CDR3 contains 15 residues. The CDR3 DNA sequence: TGTGCTAGTGTTAGACAGCAACTCTCTGGAAACACCATATATTTT. Amino acids: CASVRQQLSGNTIYF.

In DNA form, the CDR3 reads TGCGCCAGCAGCCAAACCTCAATACAGAGCTCCTACAATGAGCAGTTCTTC. Residues: CASSQTSIQSSYNEQFF. The chain employs TRBV4-3 and TRBJ2-1; D remains unclear. Trimming took off 2 bases at V and 0 bases at J, with 14 bases between the two ends. The CDR3 is 17 amino acids. CDR1 and CDR2 from the germline V gene are LGHNA and YSLEER.

This sequence joins TRBV24-1 and TRBJ1-4; 7 nucleotides align to TRBD1. V dropped 3 bases and J dropped 2; count of bases not matched to a gene: 8. This CDR3 region has 17 residues. Germline CDR1 reads KGHDR; CDR2 reads SFDVKD. The CDR3 bases are TGTGCCACCAGTGATCCCCGACAGGGATCGACTAATGAAAAACTGTTTTTT. This codes for CATSDPRQGSTNEKLFF.

The rearrangement joins TRBV15 to TRBJ1-2; a weak D match, TRBD1 (5 bases). Germline lookup yields CDR1 LNHNV and CDR2 YYDKDF (reference sequence). V lost 4 bases, J lost 3 bases, and 9 bases lay in between. The CDR3 has 13 amino acids. The CDR3 sequence: CATSIGRDYGYTF. CDR3 nucleotides: TGTGCCACCAGCATCGGCAGGGACTATGGCTACACCTTC.

This clone was counted only a few times. This chain links TRBV6-1 with TRBJ1-6, with TRBD1 identical over 9 bases. The V segment lost 5 bases and the J segment 5 bases; nucleotides outside the gene matches: 4. The CDR3 covers 15 residues. Germline V gene lookup returns CDR1 MNHNS and CDR2 SASEGT. The CDR3 spells CASSSRDRDNSPLHF. Here the CDR3 DNA reads TGTGCCAGCAGTTCCCGGGACAGGGATAATTCACCCCTCCACTTT.